This passage covers 28 T cell receptor beta chains from one sample sequenced in a study of blood T cells in healthy people across ages. Together with a sample-barcoded 5' primer, a J-beta primer mix was included in a second PCR lasting about 6 to 11 cycles. A single record per CDR3 protein comes from TCRdb applying MiXCR to the 5' RACE reads. This table holds approximately 2,000,000 distinct CDR3 sequences, 35% to 50% found once. Sequenced sample: blood. The receptors here all came from a human donor in good health.

V usage is TRBV9 and J usage is TRBJ2-3; D possibly corresponds to TRBD2 (6 bases). V was pared by 4 bases and J by 1 base, with 16 bases between. Germline V gives CDR1 SGDLS, CDR2 YYNGEE. The CDR3 covers 16 residues. DNA for the CDR3: TGTGCCAGCAGCCTTTTTCCTGGCGGGGGCACAGATACGCAGTATTTT. Its protein product is CASSLFPGGGTDTQYF.

The rearrangement uses TRBV6-5 and TRBJ1-1; no definite D call. The germline V and J ends were trimmed by 2 bases and 1 base, with 20 bases remaining between them. Per germline, CDR1 MNHEY and CDR2 SVGAGI. This CDR3 region has 18 residues. CDR3 region: CASSYPARQDPGNTEAFF. The CDR3 coding sequence is TGTGCCAGCAGTTACCCTGCCCGGCAGGACCCAGGGAACACTGAAGCTTTCTTT.

The V gene is TRBV7-2, the J gene TRBJ2-7; 7 bases are a match to TRBD1. CDR1 SGHTA and CDR2 FQGNSA come from the germline V gene. This CDR3 contains 15 residues. The V gene end was trimmed by 2 bases and the J gene end by 6 bases; junction bases not matched to a gene: 10. The CDR3: CASSLTTGPYCEQYF. DNA for the CDR3: TGTGCCAGCAGCTTAACGACAGGGCCATACTGCGAGCAGTACTTC.

The chain employs TRBV18 and TRBJ2-5; D unresolved. Germline V lookup: CDR1 KGHSH, CDR2 LQKENI. The V gene lost 1 base and the J gene lost 5 bases, with 23 bases spanning the gap. This CDR3 has 18 amino acids. CDR3 DNA sequence: TGTGCCAGCTCACCACGCATGGTGAGCGTCGGCGGTGAGGAGACCCAGTACTTC. This sequence encodes CASSPRMVSVGGEETQYF.

The V and J genes are TRBV28 and TRBJ1-4; no clear D. Germline V gene data show CDR1 as MDHEN and CDR2 as SYDVKM. The CDR3 is 14 residues long. Trimming removed 3 bases at V and 5 bases at J, with 10 bases between. CDR3 protein: CASSFWQNNEKLFF. The CDR3 bases are TGTGCCAGCAGTTTCTGGCAGAACAATGAAAAACTGTTTTTT.

A remark on this clonotype: Germline and junction disagree at one end, which may indicate a read error. The rearrangement joins TRBV27 to TRBJ1-1; TRBD1 might be the D (6 bases). The CDR3 is made up of 12 amino acids. The germline V gene encodes CDR1 MNHEY and CDR2 SMNVEV (reference sequence). The CDR3 nucleotides are TGTGCCGGCAGGGGAACAGGCTATGAAGCTTTCTTT. It yields the protein CAGRGTGYEAFF.

The sample holds many counts of this clonotype. Germline is not matched at one junction end, which may reflect a read error. The chain uses TRBV5-1 and TRBJ2-7; D unresolved. The CDR3 is 13 amino acids. From germline, CDR1 is SGHRS and CDR2 YFSETQ. The CDR3 protein is CASSLSPYYEQYF. The CDR3 nucleotides read TGTGCCAGCAGTTTATCTCCATACTACGAGCAGTACTTC.

The rearrangement uses TRBV7-2 and TRBJ1-4; D not certain. The CDR3 spans 14 residues. V gave up 2 bases and J gave up 5 bases, with 9 bases separating them. Germline lookup yields CDR1 SGHTA and CDR2 FQGNSA. DNA for the CDR3: TGTGCCAGCAGCTTACAACCCTCGAATGAAAAACTGTTTTTT. Translated: CASSLQPSNEKLFF.

A few counts support this clonotype. The rearrangement joins TRBV20-1 to TRBJ2-5; D is uncertain. Germline CDR1 DFQATT, CDR2 SNEGSKA (reference sequence). The CDR3 length is 13 residues. V shed 1 base and J shed 4 bases, with 10 bases lying between them. CDR3 sequence: CSARGAGVETQYF. The CDR3 nucleotides are TGCAGTGCTAGAGGGGCCGGTGTAGAGACCCAGTACTTC.

This clonotype was counted once. J is TRBJ1-2 and V is TRBV7-2; D unresolved. The CDR3 covers 15 residues. V lost 1 base to trimming and J lost 1 base, with 10 bases between them. Germline V CDR1 and CDR2: SGHTA, FQGNSA. This CDR3 is CASSLEEGSNYGYTF. In DNA, the CDR3 is TGTGCCAGCAGCTTAGAGGAGGGAAGTAACTATGGCTACACCTTC.

The rearrangement links TRBV10-3 to TRBJ2-5; no definite D call. Germline V gives CDR1 ENHRY, CDR2 SYGVKD. CDR3 length equals 13 residues. Trimming cost V 4 bases and J 1 base, with 7 bases left between them. CDR3 coding DNA: TGTGCCATCAGTGTGACGGGCCAAGAGACCCAGTACTTC. Amino acids: CAISVTGQETQYF.

CDR3 protein: CASSYSWQETQYF. CDR3 nucleotide sequence: TGTGCCAGCAGTTACTCTTGGCAAGAGACCCAGTACTTC. This chain joins TRBV6-2 or TRBV6-3 and TRBJ2-5; D is uncertain. The CDR3 is 13 residues long. Germline V gene lookup returns CDR1 MNHEY and CDR2 SVGEGT. V lost 0 bases, J lost 2 bases, and 4 bases lay in between.

This clonotype has a handful of counts. The J gene is TRBJ2-5, the V gene TRBV7-9; maybe TRBD1 (6 bases). The J call may be wrong; the DNA end is better matched by TRBJ2-7. Germline CDR1 is SEHNR and CDR2 is FQNEAQ (reference sequence). The CDR3 is made up of 15 amino acids. The CDR3 sequence: CASSAVDRLGYEQYF. The CDR3 DNA reads TGTGCCAGCAGCGCCGTTGACAGGCTAGGCTACGAGCAGTACTTC.

A remark on this clonotype: This CDR3 fails to terminate in the conserved phenylalanine or tryptophan, so it likely reflects a read error. The CDR3 DNA follows: TGTGCCAGCTCACCATCAGGGGGCGATGGCTACACCTAC. Its translation: CASSPSGGDGYTY. This sequence joins TRBV18 and TRBJ1-2, with 8 nucleotides matching TRBD1. The germline gives CDR1 KGHSH, CDR2 LQKENI. The CDR3 contains 13 residues. V was pared by 2 bases and J by 6 bases, with 2 bases of the junction left unmatched.

The chain carries TRBV4-2 and TRBJ1-1, with D unresolved. The V gene lost 0 bases and the J gene lost 8 bases, with 10 bases spanning the gap. The CDR3 has 13 residues. The V gene's germline CDR1 is LGHNA and CDR2 YNFKEQ. CDR3 bases: TGTGCCAGCAGCCAAGAGCTGGGTTTAGAAGCTTTCTTT. Protein product: CASSQELGLEAFF.

This clonotype was counted ten times or more. J is TRBJ1-1 and V is TRBV12-3 or TRBV12-4, with D possibly being TRBD1 (6 bases). The germline V and J ends were trimmed by 3 bases and 7 bases, with 9 bases remaining between them. The CDR3 extends over 12 amino acids. The CDR3 spells CASSFSGDEAFF. For the CDR3, the DNA is TGTGCCAGCAGTTTTTCAGGGGATGAAGCTTTCTTT.

This clonotype was counted between two and nine times. V gene TRBV2 combines with J gene TRBJ2-4; TRBD1 is a possible D gene (5 bases). Trimming stripped 6 bases from V and 8 bases from J, with 20 bases between. Per germline, CDR1 SNHLY and CDR2 FYNNEI. The CDR3 sequence is 15 residues long. The chain's CDR3 is CASSQGQGGRDIQYF. The DNA for the CDR3 is TGTGCCAGCAGCCAAGGGCAGGGTGGAAGGGACATTCAGTACTTC.

This clonotype was seen a few times. The chain uses TRBV6-2 or TRBV6-3 and TRBJ2-3, with D possibly TRBD1 on 6 matching bases. The CDR3 consists of 14 residues. V was cut by 6 bases and J by 4 bases, with 14 bases left in between. Germline-derived CDR1 and CDR2 are MNHEY and SVGEGT. The CDR3 is CASRNSGVADTQYF. As DNA, the CDR3 is TGTGCCAGCAGGAATTCAGGGGTGGCAGATACGCAGTATTTT.

The V call is TRBV5-1, the J call TRBJ2-6; weak D call: TRBD1 (7 bases). This CDR3 is 16 amino acids long. With 3 bases removed from V and 2 bases from J, the gap between germline ends came to 12 bases. Germline V gene sequence: CDR1 SGHRS, CDR2 YFSETQ. The CDR3 loop is CASSWGDRPGANVLTF. The CDR3 coding sequence is TGCGCCAGCAGCTGGGGGGACAGACCTGGGGCCAACGTCCTGACTTTC.

This chain links TRBV3-1 with TRBJ2-1; D gene uncertain. CDR1 LGHDT and CDR2 YNNKEL come from the germline V gene (reference sequence). Trimming removed 0 bases at V and 0 bases at J, with 18 bases between. The CDR3 spans 19 residues. CDR3 loop: CASSQEVVRRTSSYNEQFF. In DNA form, the CDR3 reads TGTGCCAGCAGCCAAGAAGTTGTGAGGCGGACCAGCTCCTACAATGAGCAGTTCTTC.

The V and J genes are TRBV29-1 and TRBJ1-1; 7 bases are shared with TRBD1. The germline gives CDR1 SQVTM, CDR2 ANQGSEA. V trimming: 5 bases; J trimming: 4 bases; junction bases outside the gene matches: 10. The length of the CDR3 is 14 residues. CDR3 DNA sequence: TGCAGCGTTCGACAGGGTGGGAGAGGCACTGAAGCTTTCTTT. This translates into CSVRQGGRGTEAFF. The variable domain in full, with the rest retrieved from reference TRBV29-1 and TRBJ1-1, is SAVISQKPSRDICQRGTSLTIQCQVDSQVTMMFWYRQQPGQSLTLIATANQGSEATYESGFVIDKFPISRPNLTFSTLTVSNMSPEDSSIYLCSVRQGGRGTEAFFGQGTRLTVV.

The rearrangement joins TRBV5-1 to TRBJ2-5; 11 bases are shared with TRBD2. The DNA end is more similar to TRBJ2-7, so the J call may be wrong. CDR1 is SGHRS, CDR2 YFSETQ, per germline. CDR3 length: 15 amino acids. The DNA for the CDR3 is TGCGCCAGCAGCTTAAGACTAGCGGGGATATACGAGCAGTACTTC. Its protein product is CASSLRLAGIYEQYF.

The chain is built from TRBV27 and TRBJ1-2, with D maybe TRBD1 (5 bases). Trimming pared 2 bases from V and 7 bases from J, leaving 11 bases between. The CDR3 has 13 amino acids. Per germline, CDR1 MNHEY and CDR2 SMNVEV (reference sequence). The CDR3 region is CASSLPGVVGYTF. The DNA of the CDR3 is TGTGCCAGCAGTTTACCGGGGGTGGTTGGCTACACCTTC.

J is TRBJ1-5 and V is TRBV7-2; 7 bases agree with TRBD1. CDR1 SGHTA and CDR2 FQGNSA come from the germline V gene. V gave up 5 bases and J gave up 1 base; unmatched junction bases: 14. The CDR3 has 18 amino acids. This CDR3 reads CASSPPWQGEGSNQPQHF. In DNA, the CDR3 is TGTGCCAGCAGCCCACCCTGGCAGGGGGAAGGAAGCAATCAGCCCCAGCATTTT.

The rearrangement joins TRBV19 to TRBJ1-5; D remains ambiguous. The germline CDR1 and CDR2 sequences are LNHDA and SQIVND (reference sequence). The CDR3 is 12 residues long. With 2 bases removed from V and 7 bases from J, the gap between germline ends came to 6 bases. CDR3 amino acids: CASSIKDQPQHF. The CDR3 DNA follows: TGTGCCAGTAGTATAAAAGACCAGCCCCAGCATTTT. Variable domain in full (rest from reference TRBV19 and TRBJ1-5): DGGITQSPKYLFRKEGQNVTLSCEQNLNHDAMYWYRQDPGQGLRLIYYSQIVNDFQKGDIAEGYSVSREKKESFPLTVTSAQKNPTAFYLCASSIKDQPQHFGDGTRLSIL.

This clonotype was seen a handful of times. The V and J genes are TRBV29-1 and TRBJ1-4; no clear D. Germline V lookup: CDR1 SQVTM, CDR2 ANQGSEA. Trimming shortened V by 5 bases and J by 8 bases, and 12 bases separated the two germline ends. The CDR3 has 12 residues. The CDR3 DNA sequence: TGCAGCGTTAGCGATTCATGGGAAAAACTGTTTTTT. Amino acids: CSVSDSWEKLFF.

This clonotype appeared a single time. V and J are TRBV30 and TRBJ1-1, with D hard to call. CDR3 size: 14 residues. From germline, CDR1 is GTSNPN and CDR2 SVGIG (reference sequence). Deletions cut 7 bases from V and 0 bases from J, with 15 bases between. In nucleotides, the CDR3 is TGTGCCTTTTCTCTCTGGACGGTGAACACTGAAGCTTTCTTT. Its translation is CAFSLWTVNTEAFF.

V gene TRBV28 combines with J gene TRBJ1-4; a possible D gene is TRBD1 (5 bases). With 6 bases removed from V and 6 bases from J, the gap between germline ends came to 14 bases. Germline assignment: CDR1 MDHEN and CDR2 SYDVKM. This CDR3 comprises 14 residues. The CDR3: CASSMIRGDEKLFF. For the CDR3, the DNA is TGTGCCAGCAGCATGATACGAGGGGATGAAAAACTGTTTTTT.